This T cell receptor (beta chain) was obtained from a study of a mutant IDH1 vaccine in newly diagnosed glioma (dated by TCRdb to about 2021). General notes on the study: The roughly 32 treated patients were about 60% male and roughly 40% female, with a mean age of about 38 years. Longitudinal TCRB deep sequencing was done for roughly 23 treated patients, wherever samples were available for exploratory analyses. Before enrollment, most patients had been given radiochemotherapy with temozolomide as standard therapy, while the rest had received either radiotherapy alone or temozolomide alone. Peripheral blood was drawn at six visits: V03 (baseline), V05, V07, V10, V12 and V13.

The CDR3, from cysteine to phenylalanine, totals 13 residues. Left in the record is the CDR3 DNA by itself, 39 bases read in frame from the first base. Reading the label with the study, this specimen's time point is: baseline, week 1 (first vaccination visit). The treatment or condition tag for this specimen amounts to: pre-vaccination baseline after standard-of-care therapy. Donors had newly diagnosed WHO grade 3 or 4 IDH1-mutant astrocytomas with loss of nuclear ATRX. The samples were drawn from NOA16, a multicentre, single-arm, open-label phase I trial in Germany that tested a mutant IDH1 peptide vaccine in humans for the first time. Blood drawn at visit V03 was used as the baseline sample for immunogenicity testing. Genomic DNA for TCRB sequencing was extracted from EDTA blood using the DNeasy Blood and Tissue Kit. What the study reported, not specific to this receptor: Selection of PBMC samples for TCRB deep sequencing was based on availability. The authors noted that analyses of patient blood samples could not be reproduced because of sample limitations. Changes in the top peripheral T cell clonotypes picked up by TCRB sequencing did not appear to be linked to pseudoprogression. Immune responses induced by the vaccine were seen in approximately 93% of patients across multiple MHC alleles.

Library preparation employed the immunoSEQ multiplex PCR assay. The hsTCRB Kit was used according to the manufacturer's protocol to amplify rearranged TCR beta chain sequences. TCRB libraries were sequenced on an Illumina MiSeq. Per the source publication's procedure: The proprietary platform of the kit vendor was used for demultiplexing, trimming and gene mapping. TCRdb re-hosts the immuneACCESS table, in-frame sequences only. Its copies lack some clones; in the studies checked, an unresolved V gene accounts for under half of them, and the cause for the rest is not known. Clonal size and the V and J genes are those of that table, whereas D and trimming came from the DNA. The sample data list 85,000 to 100,000 clones, and about 80% of these were observed just once. Of the sample, around 7.5% is held by the ten largest clones. This clone was observed a handful of times. Its target antigen remains unknown. No base-level quality is on record; no much larger clone is a single base apart.

Sequencing used PBMCs, obtained from a glioma patient treated with radiotherapy, temozolomide or both. The chain links TRBV21-1 with TRBJ2-4. TRBV21-1 is labeled a pseudogene. This sequence was found in a man between 35 and 55 years old with glioma. In nucleotide form, the sequence is TGTGCCAGCAGCAATGAAGGATGTCACATTCAGTACTTC. This gives the protein CASSNEGCHIQYF.